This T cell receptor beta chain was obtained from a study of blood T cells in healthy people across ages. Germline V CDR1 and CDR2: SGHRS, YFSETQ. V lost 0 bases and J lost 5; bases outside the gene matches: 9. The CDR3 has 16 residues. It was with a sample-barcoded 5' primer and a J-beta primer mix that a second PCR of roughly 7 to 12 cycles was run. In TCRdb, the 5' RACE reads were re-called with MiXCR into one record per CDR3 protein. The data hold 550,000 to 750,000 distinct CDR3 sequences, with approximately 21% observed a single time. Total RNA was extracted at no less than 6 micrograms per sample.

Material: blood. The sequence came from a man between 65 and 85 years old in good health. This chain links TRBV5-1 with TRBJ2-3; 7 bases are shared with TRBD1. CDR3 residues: CASSLGTGAKKDTQYF. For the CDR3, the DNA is TGCGCCAGCAGCTTGGGGACAGGAGCAAAGAAAGATACGCAGTATTTT.